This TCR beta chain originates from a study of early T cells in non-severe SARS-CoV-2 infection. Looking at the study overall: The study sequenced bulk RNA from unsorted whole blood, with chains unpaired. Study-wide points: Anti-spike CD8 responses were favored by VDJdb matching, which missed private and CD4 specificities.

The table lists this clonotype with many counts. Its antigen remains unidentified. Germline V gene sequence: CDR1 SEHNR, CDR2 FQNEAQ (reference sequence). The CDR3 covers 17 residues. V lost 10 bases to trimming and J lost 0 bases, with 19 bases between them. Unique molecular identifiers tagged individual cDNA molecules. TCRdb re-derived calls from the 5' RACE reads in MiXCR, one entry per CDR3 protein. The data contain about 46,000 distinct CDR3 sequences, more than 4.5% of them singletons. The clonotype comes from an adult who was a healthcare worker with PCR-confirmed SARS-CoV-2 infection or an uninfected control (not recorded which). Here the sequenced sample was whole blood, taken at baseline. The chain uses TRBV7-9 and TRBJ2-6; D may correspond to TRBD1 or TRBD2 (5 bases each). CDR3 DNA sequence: TGTGCCATCGAAGGGCCCCGAGGGGTCTCTGGGGCCAACGTCCTGACTTTC. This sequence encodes CAIEGPRGVSGANVLTF.